These 14 T cell receptor beta chains originate from one sample sequenced in a study of blood T cell repertoires in COVID-19 (dated by TCRdb to 2020 to 2021). The library was prepared using the immunoSEQ multiplex PCR assay. TCRdb provides this immuneACCESS table in a form limited to in-frame rearrangements. Some clones are lacking; in checked studies, under half of them reflect an unresolved V gene, and why the rest are absent is not known. Here the sample has 300,000 to 400,000 clones; 80% to 90% occur a single time. Clones ranked in the top ten supply roughly 1% of the sample. The specimen was PBMCs or T cells enriched from blood (not recorded which). These receptors all stem from a young man who had recovered from COVID-19.

The rearrangement joins TRBV25-1 to TRBJ1-4, with D possibly TRBD1 on 6 matching bases. Germline CDR1 MGHDK, CDR2 SYGVNS. V shed 7 bases and J shed 4 bases, with 16 bases lying between them. This CDR3 region has 15 residues. The chain's CDR3 is CASTPSGGFNEKLFF. The CDR3 nucleotides are TGTGCCAGCACCCCTTCGGGGGGCTTTAATGAAAAACTGTTTTTT. The entire variable domain, with the rest obtained from reference TRBV25-1 and TRBJ1-4, is as follows: EADIYQTPRYLVIGTGKKITLECSQTMGHDKMYWYQQDPGMELHLIHYSYGVNSTEKGDLSSESTVSRIRTEHFPLTLESARPSHTSQYLCASTPSGGFNEKLFFGSGTQLSVL.

The DNA for the CDR3 is TGTGCCAGCGGTGAGCCCCGGGGGGTACAAGAGACCCAGTACTTC. Protein product: CASGEPRGVQETQYF. The rearrangement uses TRBV7-9 and TRBJ2-5; 7 bases match TRBD2. CDR3 length: 15 amino acids. Trimming cost V 8 bases and J 2 bases; bases outside gene matches: 11. Germline V gene lookup returns CDR1 SEHNR and CDR2 FQNEAQ (reference sequence).

This chain connects TRBV19 to TRBJ1-1, with D perhaps matching TRBD1 (5 bases). Germline CDR1 reads LNHDA; CDR2 reads SQIVND (reference sequence). The CDR3 extends over 12 amino acids. V dropped 8 bases and J dropped 3 bases, with 10 bases sitting between them. The CDR3 reads CASSDSDTEAFF. The CDR3 nucleotides are TGTGCCAGTTCTGACAGCGACACTGAAGCTTTCTTT.

This chain connects TRBV3-1 (or the pseudogene TRBV3-2) to TRBJ1-4, with D tentatively TRBD1 (5 bases). The CDR3 extends over 16 amino acids. The germline gives CDR1 LGHDT, CDR2 YNNKEL (reference sequence). The V end lost 4 bases, the J end lost 0 bases, and 12 bases lay between the germline ends. The CDR3 sequence: CASSRPLTATNEKLFF. CDR3 sequence (DNA): TGTGCCAGCAGCCGCCCTTTGACAGCAACTAATGAAAAACTGTTTTTT.

J is TRBJ2-7 and V is TRBV11-2, with TRBD2 identical over 10 bases. Trimming cost V 1 base and J 6 bases; bases outside gene matches: 6. CDR1 and CDR2 (germline): SGHAT, FQNNGV. This CDR3 has 15 residues. The CDR3 region is CASSLVSSGSSEQYF. CDR3 DNA sequence: TGTGCCAGCAGCTTAGTCTCTAGCGGGAGTAGCGAGCAGTACTTC.

The genes are TRBV6-5 and TRBJ1-3, with D possibly TRBD1 on 6 matching bases. This CDR3 region has 15 residues. Germline V lookup: CDR1 MNHEY, CDR2 SVGAGI. V was trimmed by 6 bases and J by 0 bases, leaving 12 bases between them. The DNA for the CDR3 is TGTGCCAGCAGGACGACAGGTGGCTCTGGAAACACCATATATTTT. As protein: CASRTTGGSGNTIYF.

This CDR3 is CASSESSPAGESQPQHF. Here the CDR3 DNA reads TGCGCCAGCAGTGAGTCGAGCCCCGCGGGGGAAAGTCAGCCCCAGCATTTT. The chain employs TRBV10-1 and TRBJ1-5, with D tentatively TRBD1 (5 bases). Per the germline V gene, CDR1 is WNHNN and CDR2 is SYGVQD (reference sequence). This CDR3 is 17 amino acids long. Trimming removed 0 bases from V and 6 bases from J, with 18 bases in between.

The rearrangement joins TRBV28 to TRBJ1-6; no reliable D call. Trimming took off 8 bases at V and 0 bases at J, with 8 bases between the two ends. The CDR3 sequence is 14 residues long. The germline V gene encodes CDR1 MDHEN and CDR2 SYDVKM. CDR3 sequence reads: CASGLGSYNSPLHF. CDR3 DNA sequence: TGTGCCAGCGGCCTAGGCTCCTATAATTCACCCCTCCACTTT.

This chain links TRBV3-1 (or the pseudogene TRBV3-2) with TRBJ2-1; TRBD2 aligns across 8 bases. CDR1 is LGHDT, CDR2 YNNKEL, per germline (reference sequence). V dropped 5 bases and J dropped 6; count of bases not matched to a gene: 9. This CDR3 contains 15 residues. CDR3 protein: CASSTRTSLVNEQFF. In DNA form, the CDR3 reads TGTGCCAGCAGCACACGGACTAGCTTAGTCAATGAGCAGTTCTTC.

This chain joins TRBV9 and TRBJ2-2; TRBD2 matches 7 bases. CDR3 size: 15 residues. V was clipped by 0 bases and J by 5 bases; unmatched bases: 4. Germline V gives CDR1 SGDLS, CDR2 YYNGEE. The CDR3 DNA sequence: TGTGCCAGCAGCGTAGGACTAGCCAAAACCGGGGAGCTGTTTTTT. Translated, it gives CASSVGLAKTGELFF.

This clone was picked up many times. The rearrangement links TRBV7-9 to TRBJ2-3, with 7 bases identical to TRBD2. Germline CDR1 SEHNR, CDR2 FQNEAQ (reference sequence). This CDR3 region has 15 residues. J lost 3 bases, V lost 5 bases, and 8 bases had no gene match. The CDR3 is CASSTHPGLTDTQYF. Here the CDR3 DNA reads TGTGCCAGCAGCACCCATCCGGGACTAACAGATACGCAGTATTTT.

The chain recombines TRBV24-1 with TRBJ2-7, with 7 nucleotides matching TRBD2. There are 16 residues in the CDR3. Looked up from germline, CDR1 is KGHDR and CDR2 is SFDVKD. The trim removed 4 bases at V and 4 bases at J, leaving 12 bases unmatched. CDR3 sequence (DNA): TGTGCCACCAGTGAGGGCCGGGAGGTGGGAGAGTACGAGCAGTACTTC. It specifies CATSEGREVGEYEQYF.

This chain links TRBV5-1 with TRBJ2-1; the match to TRBD2 covers 9 bases. Germline-derived CDR1 and CDR2 are SGHRS and YFSETQ. CDR3 length: 15 residues. V trimming: 2 bases; J trimming: 4 bases; junction bases outside the gene matches: 4. The CDR3 sequence is CASSFSGGAYNEQFF. DNA for the CDR3: TGCGCCAGCAGCTTTAGCGGGGGAGCTTACAATGAGCAGTTCTTC.

The chain has TRBV28 and TRBJ1-1; tentatively, D is TRBD1 (5 bases). This CDR3 region has 13 residues. Trimming took 6 bases from V and 1 from J, leaving 9 bases between them. CDR1 is MDHEN and CDR2 is SYDVKM in the germline V gene. The CDR3 DNA reads TGTGCCAGCAGGGGGCCGTCGAACACTGAAGCTTTCTTT. Translating it yields CASRGPSNTEAFF.